This TCR beta chain was retrieved from a study of cytomegalovirus exposure and HLA in healthy donors. Study-level points and caveats: There was a cluster of highly shared sequence variants that was likely a sequencing artifact. Several V segments, TRBV6-2 and TRBV6-3 among them, could not be told apart and were dropped. A missense variant in DCLRE1C was later tied to TCR beta V- and J-gene trimming.

Regarding this clone: The antigen is undetermined.

Donors showed nominal health when sampled, although they likely had unrecorded immune exposures. PCR employed 60 Vbeta and 13 Jbeta primers. Libraries were prepared by immunoSEQ multiplex PCR; TCRdb keeps only in-frame clonotypes and omits some of them. The sample includes about 170,000 clones. The V and J ends lost 5 bases and 6 bases, in that order; junction bases with no gene match: 22. The CDR3 runs to 19 residues. CDR1 MNHEY and CDR2 SMNVEV come from the germline V gene (reference sequence). This sequence joins TRBV27 and TRBJ2-7, with TRBD1 matching 10 bases. This receptor was obtained from a woman in her sixties or seventies in good health and CMV-seronegative. The sequencing sample was made of PBMCs. The CDR3 sequence: CASSPYLPPGTGDLGEQYF. CDR3 nucleotides: TGTGCCAGCAGTCCGTACCTACCACCCGGGACAGGGGATTTGGGCGAGCAGTACTTC.